This is a list of T cell receptor beta chains from one sample in a study of early T cells in non-severe SARS-CoV-2 infection. One entry per CDR3 protein, called by TCRdb with MiXCR from the 5' RACE reads. The sample has 80,000 or so distinct CDR3 sequences; about 14% are singletons. Sequencing was performed on whole blood. Receptor source: an adult who was a healthcare worker with PCR-confirmed SARS-CoV-2 infection or an uninfected control (not recorded which). CDR3s include the opening cysteine and the closing phenylalanine or tryptophan. A D gene is named only where the DNA matches it firmly. Rows may omit the clone size; those that give it use once, few, many or a size class.

V	J	size	D	DNA	CDR3
TRBV29-1	TRBJ2-2	few	NA	TGCAGCTTCAACACCGGGGAGCTGTTTTTT	CSFNTGELFF
TRBV29-1	TRBJ2-6	NA	NA	TGCAGCGTTGAGGGGTACGGACTTAGCTCTGGGGCCAACGTCCTGACTTTC	CSVEGYGLSSGANVLTF
TRBV2	TRBJ1-4	NA	TRBD1	TGTGCCAGCAGTCAACAGGGGTGGGATAATAATGAAAAACTGTTTTTT	CASSQQGWDNNEKLFF
TRBV4-1	TRBJ1-1	many	TRBD1	TGCGCCAGCAGCTCGGGACAGGGGGCCACTGAAGCTTTCTTT	CASSSGQGATEAFF
TRBV4-1	TRBJ2-1	NA	NA	TGCGCCAGCAGCCATGTCCGCTACAATGAGCAGTTCTTC	CASSHVRYNEQFF
TRBV11-2	TRBJ2-4	NA	NA	TGTGCCAGCAGCTTAGATGGAATAGCCAAAAACATTCAGTACTTC	CASSLDGIAKNIQYF
TRBV29-1	TRBJ2-3	few	NA	TGCACCGGTACCGGGACTGCAACAGATACGCAGTATTTT	CTGTGTATDTQYF
TRBV11-2	TRBJ1-1	few	NA	TGTGCCAGCAGCCCGGCCCGGAATGTTGAAGCTTTCTTT	CASSPARNVEAFF
TRBV20-1	TRBJ2-1	few	TRBD2	TGCAGTGCTAGAGGGACTAGCGGCTCGCTCTACAATGAGCAGTTCTTC	CSARGTSGSLYNEQFF
TRBV20-1	TRBJ2-7	many	TRBD2	TGCAGTGCTAGAGACCCGGGGGGGCGGGAGCAGTACTTC	CSARDPGGREQYF
TRBV6-6	TRBJ2-7	NA	TRBD1	TGTGCCAGCAGTTCAGGACAGGGGGCTGGGCACGAGCAGTACTTC	CASSSGQGAGHEQYF